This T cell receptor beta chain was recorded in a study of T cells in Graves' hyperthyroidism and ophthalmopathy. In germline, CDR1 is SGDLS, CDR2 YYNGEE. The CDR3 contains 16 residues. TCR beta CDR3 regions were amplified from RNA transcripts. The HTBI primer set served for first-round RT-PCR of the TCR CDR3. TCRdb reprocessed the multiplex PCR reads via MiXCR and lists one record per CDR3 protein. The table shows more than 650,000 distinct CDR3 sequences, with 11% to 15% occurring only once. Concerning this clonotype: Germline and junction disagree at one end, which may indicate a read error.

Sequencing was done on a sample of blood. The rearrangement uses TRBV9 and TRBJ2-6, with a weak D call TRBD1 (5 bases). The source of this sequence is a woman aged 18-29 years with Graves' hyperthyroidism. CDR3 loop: CASSVAISSGANILTF. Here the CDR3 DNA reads TGTGCCAGCAGCGTAGCTATAAGCTCTGGGGCCAACATCCTGACTTTC.